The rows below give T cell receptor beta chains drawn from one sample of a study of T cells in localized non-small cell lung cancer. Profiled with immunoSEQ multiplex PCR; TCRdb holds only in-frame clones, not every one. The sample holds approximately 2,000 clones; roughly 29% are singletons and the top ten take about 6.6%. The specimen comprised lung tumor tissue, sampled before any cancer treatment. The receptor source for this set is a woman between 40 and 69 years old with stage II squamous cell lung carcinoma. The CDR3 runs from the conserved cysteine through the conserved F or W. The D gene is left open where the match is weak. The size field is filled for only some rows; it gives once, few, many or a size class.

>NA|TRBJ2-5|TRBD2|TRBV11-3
TGTGCCAGCAGCCAAGGACTAGCGGGACGAGAGACCCAGTACTTC
CASSQGLAGRETQYF
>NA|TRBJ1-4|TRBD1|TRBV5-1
TGCGCCAGCAGCCCCGTAACAGGGGCAACTAATGAAAAACTGTTTTTT
CASSPVTGATNEKLFF
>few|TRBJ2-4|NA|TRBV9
TGTGCCAGCAGCGGACGCTATCAGGGGAACATTCAGTACTTC
CASSGRYQGNIQYF
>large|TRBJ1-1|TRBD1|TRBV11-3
TGTGCCAGCAACCCAGGGACAGGGGAGGGGACTGAAGCTTTCTTT
CASNPGTGEGTEAFF
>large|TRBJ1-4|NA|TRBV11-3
TGTGCCAGCAGCCCCGGACAGTCAGCAAATGAAAAACTGTTTTTT
CASSPGQSANEKLFF
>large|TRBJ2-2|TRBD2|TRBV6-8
TGTGCCATCACATCAGGGAGCGGGGCCGGGGAGCTGTTTTTT
CAITSGSGAGELFF
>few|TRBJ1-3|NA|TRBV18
TGTGCCAGCTCACCATCCTCTGGAAACACCATATATTTT
CASSPSSGNTIYF
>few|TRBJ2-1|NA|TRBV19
TGTGCCAGTAGTATAGATCTGGCTGGTGGGGTATACAATGAGCAGTTCTTC
CASSIDLAGGVYNEQFF
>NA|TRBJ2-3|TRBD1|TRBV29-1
TGCAGCGTTGAAAGGACAGGTCCAGATACGCAGTATTTT
CSVERTGPDTQYF
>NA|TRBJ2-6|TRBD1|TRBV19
TGTGCCAGTAGTATAGCAGGGACAGGGGGCCACGGGGCCAACGTCCTGACTTTC
CASSIAGTGGHGANVLTF
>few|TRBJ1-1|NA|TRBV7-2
TGTGCCAGCAGCTTAGGAGGGGAGACTGAAGCTTTCTTT
CASSLGGETEAFF
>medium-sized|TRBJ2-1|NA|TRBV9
TGTGCCAGCAGCCCTGGCAGGCGATTCTACAATGAGCAGTTCTTC
CASSPGRRFYNEQFF
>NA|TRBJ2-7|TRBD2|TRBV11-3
TGTGCCAGCAGCTCGAGAGGACTAGCGGGTGTTCACTACGAGCAGTACTTC
CASSSRGLAGVHYEQYF
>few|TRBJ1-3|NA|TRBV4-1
TGCGCCAGCAGCCAAGGTCCGCCGGCCCTAGGAAACACCATATATTTT
CASSQGPPALGNTIYF
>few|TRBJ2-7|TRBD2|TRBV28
TGTGCCAGCAGCCCCTCCGGGAGGACCCCCTACGAGCAGTACTTC
CASSPSGRTPYEQYF
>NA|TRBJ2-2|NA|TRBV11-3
TGTGCCAGCAGCTCCCGGGACTTGAACACCGGGGAGCTGTTTTTT
CASSSRDLNTGELFF
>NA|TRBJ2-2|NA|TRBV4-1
TGCGCCAGCAGCCATCACAGGAACACCGGGGAGCTGTTTTTT
CASSHHRNTGELFF
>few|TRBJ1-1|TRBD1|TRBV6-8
TGTGCCAGCAGTATAGCGGGACAGCTGAACACTGAAGCTTTCTTT
CASSIAGQLNTEAFF
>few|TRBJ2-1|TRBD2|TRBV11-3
TGTGCCAGCAGAAAAAGGACTAGCGGAATTCTTATTAATGAGCAGTTCTTC
CASRKRTSGILINEQFF
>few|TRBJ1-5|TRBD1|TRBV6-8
TGTGCCAGCAGTTACTCGACAGGGGAGGATCAGCCCCAGCATTTT
CASSYSTGEDQPQHF